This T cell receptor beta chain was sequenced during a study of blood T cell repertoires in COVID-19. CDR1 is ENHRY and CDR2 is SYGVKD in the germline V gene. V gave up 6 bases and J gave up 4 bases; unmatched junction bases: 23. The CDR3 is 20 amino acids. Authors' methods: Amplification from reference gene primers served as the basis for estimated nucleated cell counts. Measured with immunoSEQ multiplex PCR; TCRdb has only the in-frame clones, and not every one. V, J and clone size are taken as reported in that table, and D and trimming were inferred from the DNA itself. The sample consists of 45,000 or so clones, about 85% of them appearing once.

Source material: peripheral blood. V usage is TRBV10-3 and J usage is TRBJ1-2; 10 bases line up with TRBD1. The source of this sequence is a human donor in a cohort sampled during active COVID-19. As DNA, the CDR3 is TGTGCCATCAGGGCCGCGGGCGCAATCCGGGACAGGGGAGGAGGCTATGGCTACACCTTC. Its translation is CAIRAAGAIRDRGGGYGYTF.